This record looks at one T cell receptor beta chain sequence and its context. This entry comes from a study of blood T cell repertoires in COVID-19. Repertoires were generated with immunoSEQ multiplex PCR, while TCRdb's copy carries only in-frame clones and drops some. In the table there are 120,000 or so clones, roughly nine tenths of which are singletons. With 5 bases clipped from V and 6 bases from J, the junction kept 7 bases outside the gene matches. The CDR3 has 15 residues. The germline V gene has CDR1 SGHDT and CDR2 YYEEEE. The rearrangement uses TRBV5-6 and TRBJ2-2; 10 bases map to TRBD1. Sequencing was done on a sample of peripheral blood. The source of this sequence is a man aged 65-85 years with active or convalescent COVID-19. This CDR3 is CASSSDRGRSGELFF. In DNA form, the CDR3 reads TGTGCCAGCAGTTCCGACAGGGGGCGGTCCGGGGAGCTGTTTTTT.